These 16 T cell receptor beta chains were sequenced from one sample in a study of Ad26.COV2.S vaccination and SARS-CoV-2 variants. The table came from immunoSEQ multiplex PCR; TCRdb's copy has only in-frame clones and leaves some out. This table has 350,000 to 450,000 clones, about 92% appearing once. Sample treatment: approximately 18 received Ad26.COV2.S at low or high dose, single or two shots; several received placebo; per-sample allocation not given. Day 63 following the first vaccine or placebo injection was when the samples were taken. The material sequenced was peripheral blood, taken in a trial of Ad26.COV2.S vaccine versus placebo. The receptors originated from a person aged 18-65 years who received the Ad26.COV2.S COVID-19 vaccine or a placebo.

This clone was counted a few times. The gene calls are TRBV16 and TRBJ1-2, with D hard to call. V dropped 0 bases and J dropped 4 bases, with 12 bases sitting between them. The CDR3 totals 15 residues. Looked up from germline, CDR1 is KGHSY and CDR2 is FQNENV. In DNA form, the CDR3 reads TGTGCCAGCAGCCAATCCTTGAGCTCCCTCTATGGCTACACCTTC. It codes for CASSQSLSSLYGYTF.

This chain links TRBV18 with TRBJ2-7; D is unclear. The V and J ends lost 5 bases and 0 bases respectively, with 11 bases between them. The CDR3 runs 14 residues. Germline V gives CDR1 KGHSH, CDR2 LQKENI. Here the CDR3 reads CASSSVPSSYEQYF. The CDR3 DNA reads as TGTGCCAGCTCATCTGTCCCGAGCTCCTACGAGCAGTACTTC.

This rearrangement joins TRBV18 to TRBJ2-1, with 14 bases identical to TRBD2. The CDR3 loop spans 17 amino acids. Per germline, CDR1 KGHSH and CDR2 LQKENI. J gave up 9 bases and V 3 bases, and 10 bases lay outside the gene matches. The CDR3 loop is CASSPASGLAGGGEQFF. The DNA of the CDR3 is TGTGCCAGCTCACCCGCATCAGGACTAGCGGGGGGTGGTGAGCAGTTCTTC.

V usage is TRBV10-2 and J usage is TRBJ2-7; D gene ambiguous. The V and J ends lost 0 bases and 4 bases respectively, with 19 bases between them. Germline CDR1 is WSHSY and CDR2 is SAAADI. The length of the CDR3 is 17 residues. CDR3 sequence reads: CASSESQLVGFGYEQYF. Written as DNA, the CDR3 is TGCGCCAGCAGTGAGTCTCAGTTAGTGGGGTTCGGTTACGAGCAGTACTTC.

This clone appeared once. V gene TRBV29-1 combines with J gene TRBJ1-1, with TRBD1 identical over 9 bases. Germline CDR1 reads SQVTM; CDR2 reads ANQGSEA. The CDR3 spans 12 residues. V trimming: 7 bases; J trimming: 5 bases; junction bases outside the gene matches: 5. The chain's CDR3 is CSGGQGGTEAFF. The CDR3 nucleotides read TGCAGCGGGGGACAGGGTGGGACTGAAGCTTTCTTT.

The chain carries TRBV7-8 and TRBJ2-3, with TRBD2 identical over 11 bases. The CDR3 sequence is 18 residues long. Germline loops: CDR1 SGHVS, CDR2 FQNEAQ. Losses at the gene ends were 6 bases for V and 7 bases for J; bases not matched to a gene: 18. The DNA of the CDR3 is TGTGCCAGCAGTTTAAAAATACCCTTAGCGGGGGGGCTGAATACGCAGTATTTT. It is translated as CASSLKIPLAGGLNTQYF.

V is TRBV5-6 and J is TRBJ2-2; D remains ambiguous. The CDR3 spans 12 residues. Deletions cut 6 bases from V and 5 bases from J, with 8 bases between. CDR1 SGHDT and CDR2 YYEEEE come from the germline V gene. CDR3 sequence reads: CASTHGTGELFF. In DNA form, the CDR3 reads TGTGCCAGCACCCATGGAACCGGGGAGCTGTTTTTT. Combining the CDR3 with reference TRBV5-6 and TRBJ2-2 gives the whole variable domain DAGVTQSPTHLIKTRGQQVTLRCSPKSGHDTVSWYQQALGQGPQFIFQYYEEEERQRGNFPDRFSGHQFPNYSSELNVNALLLGDSALYLCASTHGTGELFFGEGSRLTVL.

This chain joins TRBV12-1 and TRBJ1-2. TRBV12-1 is a pseudogene. The CDR3 consists of 16 residues. The CDR3 nucleotides are TGTGCCAGCAGCTTCCACCGGGGCGTCGTTTGTCGAGGCTACACCTTC. The encoded protein is CASSFHRGVVCRGYTF.

The chain couples TRBV5-1 to TRBJ1-2, with D hard to call. V shed 0 bases and J shed 4 bases, with 7 bases lying between them. This CDR3 spans 13 amino acids. Germline V CDR1 and CDR2: SGHRS, YFSETQ. CDR3 amino acids: CASSLAASYGYTF. The CDR3 DNA reads as TGCGCCAGCAGCTTGGCAGCGAGCTATGGCTACACCTTC. The complete variable domain, with remaining parts taken from reference TRBV5-1 and TRBJ1-2, reads KAGVTQTPRYLIKTRGQQVTLSCSPISGHRSVSWYQQTPGQGLQFLFEYFSETQRNKGNFPGRFSGRQFSNSRSEMNVSTLELGDSALYLCASSLAASYGYTFGSGTRLTVV.

The rearrangement links TRBV12-3 or TRBV12-4 to TRBJ2-7; D is undetermined. V lost 5 bases, J lost 1 base, and 9 bases lay in between. This CDR3 has 13 residues. CDR3 residues: CASSLKPSYEQYF. Here the CDR3 DNA reads TGTGCCAGCAGTCTCAAGCCTTCCTACGAGCAGTACTTC.

The V gene is TRBV9, the J gene TRBJ2-3; the D gene could be TRBD1 or TRBD2 (6 bases each). Trimming stripped 2 bases from V and 0 bases from J, with 13 bases between. This CDR3 region has 16 residues. Germline V gene data show CDR1 as SGDLS and CDR2 as YYNGEE. For the CDR3, the DNA is TGTGCCAGCAGCGTTGAGGGGGGCAGGAGCACAGATACGCAGTATTTT. It translates to CASSVEGGRSTDTQYF.

The V call is TRBV6-5, the J call TRBJ2-7; 8 bases are shared with TRBD2. Germline V gene sequence: CDR1 MNHEY, CDR2 SVGAGI. The CDR3 runs 16 residues. V was clipped by 1 base and J by 4 bases; unmatched bases: 9. CDR3 coding DNA: TGTGCCAGCAGTTACTATTCCAGCGGGGGCGGGTACGAGCAGTACTTC. This gives the protein CASSYYSSGGGYEQYF.

CDR3 loop: CSVGDRGIYEQYF. Written as DNA, the CDR3 is TGCAGCGTGGGGGACAGGGGAATCTACGAGCAGTACTTC. This rearrangement joins TRBV29-1 to TRBJ2-7; the match to TRBD1 covers 10 bases. The junction had 5 bases not matched to a gene; V was cut back by 6 bases and J by 3 bases. From germline, CDR1 is SQVTM and CDR2 ANQGSEA. The CDR3 is 13 amino acids.

This clone has more than one count but fewer than ten. The V call is TRBV18, the J call TRBJ1-2, with unresolved D. In germline, CDR1 is KGHSH, CDR2 LQKENI. V shed 0 bases and J shed 4 bases, with 12 bases lying between them. The CDR3 has 15 residues. CDR3 coding DNA: TGTGCCAGCTCACCACCGGGTGCAGTGACCTATGGCTACACCTTC. Amino acids: CASSPPGAVTYGYTF.

This clone was counted a single time. CDR3 in amino acids: CASSLGQTLNTEAFF. The CDR3 DNA reads TGCGCCAGCAGCTTAGGACAGACCTTGAACACTGAAGCTTTCTTT. This chain joins TRBV5-1 and TRBJ1-1; the D gene is possibly TRBD1 (6 bases). The ends were cut back, 2 bases at V and 0 bases at J, with 11 bases in the middle. The CDR3 loop spans 15 amino acids. The germline gives CDR1 SGHRS, CDR2 YFSETQ.

This rearrangement joins TRBV7-9 to TRBJ1-2; D is unclear. Per the germline V gene, CDR1 is SEHNR and CDR2 is FQNEAQ (reference sequence). Trimming removed 5 bases at V and 0 bases at J, with 7 bases between. This CDR3 has 13 amino acids. In nucleotides, the CDR3 is TGTGCCAGCAGCCCGACACCTAACTATGGCTACACCTTC. Amino acids: CASSPTPNYGYTF.